This T cell receptor beta chain comes out of a study of shared clonotypes between healthy human individuals. The naive CD8 fraction comprised CD45RO-negative cells positively selected for CCR7 and excluded terminally differentiated effector memory CD45RA+ cells. Worth noting for this clone: The same CDR3 is also encoded by other DNA sequences in this sample.

The V gene lost 4 bases and the J gene lost 0 bases, with 5 bases spanning the gap. The CDR3 has 12 residues. Germline V gene sequence: CDR1 SGHDT, CDR2 YYEEEE. Assay: immunoSEQ multiplex PCR; the TCRdb copy retains only in-frame clones and omits some. The profile shows about 2 million clones, approximately 94% of them singletons. The gene calls are TRBV5-6 and TRBJ2-7; no definite D call. What was sequenced was naive CD8+ T cells sorted from blood. The clonotype was recovered from a man younger than 35 in good health. The CDR3, as DNA: TGTGCCAGCAGCCTTCGCTCCTACGAGCAGTACTTC. Residues: CASSLRSYEQYF.